These 17 T cell receptor beta chains were all obtained from the same sample, sequenced in a study of post-analysis software for immune sequencing data. Prepared TCR beta cDNA libraries contained unique molecular identifiers. TCRdb reprocessed the PCR reads via MiXCR and lists one record per CDR3 protein. The sample holds approximately 660,000 distinct CDR3 sequences; roughly three fifths are singletons and the top ten take 11%. Study results and caveats: TRBV segments more frequent in patients than in controls numbered a few and included TRBV5-6, TRBV5-1 and TRBV20-1.

Their antigen targets remain unknown. Sequenced material: blood. The receptors come from a girl aged 2 to 9 with multiple sclerosis.

The chain is built from TRBV2 and TRBJ2-7, with a weak D call TRBD1 (5 bases). The CDR3 is 12 amino acids. The germline V and J ends were trimmed by 5 bases and 4 bases, with 9 bases remaining between them. Germline V lookup: CDR1 SNHLY, CDR2 FYNNEI. Written as DNA, the CDR3 is TGTGCCAGCAGTCAAGGGGAATACGAGCAGTACTTC. Translating gives CASSQGEYEQYF.

This clonotype was counted between two and nine times. V usage is TRBV5-1 and J usage is TRBJ2-3, with 11 bases that match TRBD2. The trim removed 0 bases at V and 6 bases at J, leaving 18 bases unmatched. Germline CDR1 and CDR2: SGHRS and YFSETQ. The CDR3 extends over 20 amino acids. The CDR3 loop reads CASSLVRSSGGPESVDTQYF. CDR3 nucleotides: TGCGCCAGCAGCTTGGTTAGATCTAGCGGGGGGCCCGAATCTGTGGATACGCAGTATTTT.

The V gene is TRBV5-1, the J gene TRBJ2-5; D is unresolved. The CDR3 covers 14 residues. Germline V lookup: CDR1 SGHRS, CDR2 YFSETQ. The V and J ends lost 0 bases and 3 bases respectively, with 9 bases between them. The CDR3 here is CASSLAAGKETQYF. DNA of the CDR3: TGCGCCAGCAGCTTGGCCGCCGGTAAAGAGACCCAGTACTTC.

CDR3 residues: CASSQDLGSEKLFF. CDR3 sequence (DNA): TGCGCCAGCAGCCAAGATCTTGGGAGTGAAAAACTGTTTTTT. V gene TRBV4-3 combines with J gene TRBJ1-4; D unclear. V dropped 0 bases and J dropped 7 bases, with 9 bases sitting between them. Germline-derived CDR1 and CDR2 are LGHNA and YSLEER. This CDR3 comprises 14 residues.

This chain joins TRBV29-1 and TRBJ1-2; D is uncertain. Trimming removed 0 bases at V and 3 bases at J, with 11 bases between. Germline CDR1 and CDR2: SQVTM and ANQGSEA. This CDR3 comprises 14 residues. DNA for the CDR3: TGCAGCGTTGAAGAATACGGGCAGGACTATGGCTACACCTTC. It specifies CSVEEYGQDYGYTF. The whole variable domain, remainder taken from reference TRBV29-1 and TRBJ1-2, is SAVISQKPSRDICQRGTSLTIQCQVDSQVTMMFWYRQQPGQSLTLIATANQGSEATYESGFVIDKFPISRPNLTFSTLTVSNMSPEDSSIYLCSVEEYGQDYGYTFGSGTRLTVV.

The genes are TRBV18 and TRBJ2-1, with TRBD2 matching over 16 bases. The ends lost 4 bases at V and 0 bases at J; junction bases unmatched: 9. The germline gives CDR1 KGHSH, CDR2 LQKENI. The CDR3 is made up of 20 amino acids. The DNA of the CDR3 is TGTGCCAGCTCACTCCCCGGGACTAGCGGGAGGGCCCTCTCCTACAATGAGCAGTTCTTC. This translates into CASSLPGTSGRALSYNEQFF. Combining the CDR3 with reference TRBV18 and TRBJ2-1 gives the whole variable domain NAGVMQNPRHLVRRRGQEARLRCSPMKGHSHVYWYRQLPEEGLKFMVYLQKENIIDESGMPKERFSAEFPKEGPSILRIQQVVRGDSAAYFCASSLPGTSGRALSYNEQFFGPGTRLTVL.

This clonotype was found a few times. This sequence joins TRBV7-2 and TRBJ1-5, with D perhaps matching TRBD1 (6 bases). V was cut by 1 base and J by 0 bases, with 13 bases left in between. CDR3 length: 17 residues. Germline V gives CDR1 SGHTA, CDR2 FQGNSA. CDR3 sequence (DNA): TGTGCCAGCAGCTTAGAGGGGGGGTATTATAGCAATCAGCCCCAGCATTTT. This sequence encodes CASSLEGGYYSNQPQHF.

This clonotype was picked up a small number of times. The rearrangement links TRBV5-1 to TRBJ2-7; D gene ambiguous. The CDR3 is 14 amino acids. Trimming removed 2 bases at V and 5 bases at J, with 14 bases between. From germline, CDR1 is SGHRS and CDR2 YFSETQ. As DNA, the CDR3 is TGCGCCAGCAGCTTTGAAGGGCTGAGCGACGAGCAGTACTTC. Its translation is CASSFEGLSDEQYF. Looking up the rest from reference TRBV5-1 and TRBJ2-7 gives the full variable domain: KAGVTQTPRYLIKTRGQQVTLSCSPISGHRSVSWYQQTPGQGLQFLFEYFSETQRNKGNFPGRFSGRQFSNSRSEMNVSTLELGDSALYLCASSFEGLSDEQYFGPGTRLTVT.

The chain joins TRBV12-3 or TRBV12-4 to TRBJ2-3; a possible D gene is TRBD1 (6 bases). The CDR3 is 16 amino acids. Trimming cost V 4 bases and J 2 bases, with 16 bases left between them. The CDR3 DNA reads TGTGCCAGCAGTTCACAGGGCGGTTTATACACAGATACGCAGTATTTT. The encoded protein is CASSSQGGLYTDTQYF.

This clonotype occurred a few times. The gene calls are TRBV6-6 and TRBJ2-1; TRBD2 agrees at 7 bases. Germline V gene lookup returns CDR1 MNHNY and CDR2 SVGAGI (reference sequence). This CDR3 has 17 residues. V lost 2 bases and J lost 5; bases outside the gene matches: 12. CDR3 loop: CASSYLPGWEGNNEQFF. The CDR3 region has the DNA TGTGCCAGCAGTTACCTCCCTGGGTGGGAGGGTAACAATGAGCAGTTCTTC.

This rearrangement joins TRBV13 to TRBJ1-6; TRBD1 might be the D (5 bases). Germline V gene sequence: CDR1 PRHDT, CDR2 FYEKMQ (reference sequence). Trimming shortened V by 5 bases and J by 4 bases, and 9 bases separated the two germline ends. The CDR3 has 14 amino acids. The CDR3 DNA is TGTGCCAGCAGCCCCGGGGGGTATAATTCACCCCTCCACTTT. It translates to CASSPGGYNSPLHF.

V usage is TRBV12-3 or TRBV12-4 and J usage is TRBJ1-5; D not certain. The CDR3 runs 15 residues. V was shortened by 1 base and J by 4 bases, with 11 bases between the two germline ends. The CDR3 nucleotides read TGTGCCAGCAGTTTAGGACGGCAAGGTAATCAGCCCCAGCATTTT. This codes for CASSLGRQGNQPQHF.

V and J are TRBV6-2 or TRBV6-3 and TRBJ1-1, with 7 bases matching TRBD1. This CDR3 comprises 12 residues. From germline, CDR1 is MNHEY and CDR2 SVGEGT. Losses at the gene ends were 6 bases for V and 5 bases for J; bases not matched to a gene: 3. CDR3 bases: TGTGCCAGCAGGCTACAGGGGACTGAAGCTTTCTTT. Translation gives CASRLQGTEAFF.

The rearrangement links TRBV11-2 to TRBJ2-1; TRBD1 is a possible D gene (5 bases). V was cut by 1 base and J by 7 bases, with 17 bases left in between. The CDR3 runs 16 residues. Germline loops: CDR1 SGHAT, CDR2 FQNNGV. CDR3 in amino acids: CASSLVLVRVGNEQFF. DNA of the CDR3: TGTGCCAGCAGCTTAGTCCTGGTCAGGGTGGGGAATGAGCAGTTCTTC.

The count of this clonotype is one. The V call is TRBV29-1, the J call TRBJ1-1; possibly TRBD1 for D (6 bases). The CDR3 is made up of 13 amino acids. V lost 7 bases and J 2 bases, leaving 14 bases between the germline ends. CDR1 and CDR2 from the germline V gene are SQVTM and ANQGSEA. CDR3 bases: TGCAGCGCCCTACTACAGGGAAACACTGAAGCTTTCTTT. Protein product: CSALLQGNTEAFF.

This clonotype has only one observation. V usage is TRBV29-1 and J usage is TRBJ2-7; D gene unclear. Germline values: CDR1 SQVTM, CDR2 ANQGSEA. The CDR3 loop spans 10 amino acids. V dropped 5 bases and J dropped 3 bases, with 5 bases sitting between them. The CDR3 loop reads CSVMNYEQYF. Here the CDR3 DNA reads TGCAGCGTTATGAACTACGAGCAGTACTTC.

The gene calls are TRBV12-3 or TRBV12-4 and TRBJ2-5, with D tentatively TRBD2 (6 bases). This CDR3 has 14 residues. Trimming removed 6 bases at V and 2 bases at J, with 13 bases between. CDR3 nucleotide sequence: TGTGCCAGCAGGGGACTGAAGGGGCAAGAGACCCAGTACTTC. Translation: CASRGLKGQETQYF.